This TCR beta chain was recovered during a study of T cell changes during pregnancy in multiple sclerosis. Trimming removed 4 bases at V and 2 bases at J, with 18 bases between. Germline values: CDR1 SQVTM, CDR2 ANQGSEA. This CDR3 comprises 16 residues. Produced via immunoSEQ multiplex PCR; TCRdb's table is partial and in-frame only. The sample contains 50,000 or so clones, 75% to 95% of which appear only once. The starting material was CD4+ T cells from peripheral blood mononuclear cells, obtained after pregnancy. The receptor's source is a female donor in good health, enrolled as a control in a pregnancy study. This chain connects TRBV29-1 to TRBJ1-3; D is possibly TRBD1 (6 bases). The chain's CDR3 is CSVALQGAPPGNTIYF. The CDR3 DNA is TGCAGCGTTGCGTTACAGGGAGCGCCTCCTGGAAACACCATATATTTT.